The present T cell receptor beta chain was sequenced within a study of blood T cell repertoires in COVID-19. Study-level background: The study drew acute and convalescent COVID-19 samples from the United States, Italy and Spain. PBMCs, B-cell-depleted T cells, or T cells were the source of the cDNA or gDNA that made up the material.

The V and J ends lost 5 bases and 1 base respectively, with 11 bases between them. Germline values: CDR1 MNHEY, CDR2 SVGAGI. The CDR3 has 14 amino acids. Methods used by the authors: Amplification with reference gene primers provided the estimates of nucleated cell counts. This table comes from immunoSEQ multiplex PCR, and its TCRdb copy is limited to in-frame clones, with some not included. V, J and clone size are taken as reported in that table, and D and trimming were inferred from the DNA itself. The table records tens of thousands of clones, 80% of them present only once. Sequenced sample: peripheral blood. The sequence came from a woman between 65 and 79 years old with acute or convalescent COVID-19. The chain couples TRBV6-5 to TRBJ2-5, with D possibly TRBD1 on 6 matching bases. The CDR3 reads CASSIDRLQETQYF. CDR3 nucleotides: TGTGCCAGCAGTATAGACAGGCTCCAAGAGACCCAGTACTTC.